This record concerns one T cell receptor (beta chain) sequence. Antigen unknown. The study ran its PCR with 60 Vbeta and 13 Jbeta primers. Original methodology: About 10 million shared chains were among approximately 80 million unique TCR beta chains counted in a later analysis. Using immunoSEQ multiplex PCR, the repertoire was profiled, and TCRdb retains in-frame clones only, with some absent. V and J calls and clone size follow that table, whereas D and trimming were derived from the DNA. The table includes roughly 160,000 clones, almost 75% detected once. The source of the sample is a study of cytomegalovirus exposure and HLA in healthy donors. Study results and limitations: Rates of TCR association differed by HLA locus in a later analysis, with DRB1 highest and HLA-C lowest. Sequence variants that were highly shared formed a cluster that was likely a sequencing artifact. In a later analysis, CMV-associated beta chains were mostly HLA-associated, it appeared.

The TCR comes from a woman aged 18-29 years in good health and CMV-seropositive. Sequencing was carried out using PBMCs.

CDR3 in amino acids: CASSLVAGGLTDTQYF. For the CDR3, the DNA is TGTGCCAGCAGCTTAGTAGCGGGGGGGCTGACAGATACGCAGTATTTT. The genes are TRBV11-2 and TRBJ2-3; 11 nucleotides line up with TRBD2. The CDR3 spans 16 residues. Germline V gives CDR1 SGHAT, CDR2 FQNNGV. V dropped 1 base and J dropped 3; count of bases not matched to a gene: 3.